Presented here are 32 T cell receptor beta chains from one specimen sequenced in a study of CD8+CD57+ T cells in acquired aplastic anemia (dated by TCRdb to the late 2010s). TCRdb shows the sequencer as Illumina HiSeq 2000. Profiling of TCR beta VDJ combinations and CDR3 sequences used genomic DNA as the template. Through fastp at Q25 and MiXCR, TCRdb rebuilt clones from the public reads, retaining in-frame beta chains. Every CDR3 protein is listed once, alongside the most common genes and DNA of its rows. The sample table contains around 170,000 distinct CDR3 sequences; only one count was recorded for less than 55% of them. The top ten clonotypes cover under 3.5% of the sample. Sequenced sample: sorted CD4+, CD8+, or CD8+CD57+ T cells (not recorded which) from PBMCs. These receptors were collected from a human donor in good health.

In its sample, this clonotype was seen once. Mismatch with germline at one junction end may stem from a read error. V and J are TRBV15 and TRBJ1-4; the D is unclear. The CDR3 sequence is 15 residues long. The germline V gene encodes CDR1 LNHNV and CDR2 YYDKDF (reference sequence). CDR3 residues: CAWSGGYTTNENLFF. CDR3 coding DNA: TGTGCCTGGAGTGGTGGTTACACAACTAATGAAAACCTGTTTTTT.

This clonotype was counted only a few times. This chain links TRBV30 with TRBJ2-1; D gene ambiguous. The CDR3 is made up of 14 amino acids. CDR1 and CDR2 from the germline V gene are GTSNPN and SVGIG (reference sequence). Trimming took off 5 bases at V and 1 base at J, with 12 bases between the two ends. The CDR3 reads CAWASSRSYNEQFF. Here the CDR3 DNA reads TGTGCCTGGGCCTCTAGTAGGTCCTACAATGAGCAGTTCTTC. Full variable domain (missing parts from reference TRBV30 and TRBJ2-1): SQTIHQWPATLVQPVGSPLSLECTVEGTSNPNLYWYRQAAGRGLQLLFYSVGIGQISSEVPQNLSASRPQDRQFILSSKKLLLSDSGFYLCAWASSRSYNEQFFGPGTRLTVL.

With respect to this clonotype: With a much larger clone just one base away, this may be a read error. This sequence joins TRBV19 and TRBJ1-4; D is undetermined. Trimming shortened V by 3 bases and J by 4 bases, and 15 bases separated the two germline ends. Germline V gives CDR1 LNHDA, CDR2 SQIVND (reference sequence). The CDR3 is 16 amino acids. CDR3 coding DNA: TGTGCCAGTAGTATCGGGTCCGGTTCCTTTAATGAAAAACTGTTTTTT. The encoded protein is CASSIGSGSFNEKLFF.

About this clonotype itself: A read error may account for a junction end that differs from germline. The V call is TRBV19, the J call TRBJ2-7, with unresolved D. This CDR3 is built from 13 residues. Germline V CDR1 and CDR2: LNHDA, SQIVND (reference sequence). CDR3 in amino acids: CASIGQFSYKQYF. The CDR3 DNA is TGTGCCAGTATCGGTCAGTTCTCCTACAAGCAGTACTTC.

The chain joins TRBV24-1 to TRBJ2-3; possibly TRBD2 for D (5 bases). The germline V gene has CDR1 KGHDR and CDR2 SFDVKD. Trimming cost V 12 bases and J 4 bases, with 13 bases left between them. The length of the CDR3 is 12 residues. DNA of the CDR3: TGTGCCTCTCAGGACGGGGCAGATACGCAGTATTTT. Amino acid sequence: CASQDGADTQYF.

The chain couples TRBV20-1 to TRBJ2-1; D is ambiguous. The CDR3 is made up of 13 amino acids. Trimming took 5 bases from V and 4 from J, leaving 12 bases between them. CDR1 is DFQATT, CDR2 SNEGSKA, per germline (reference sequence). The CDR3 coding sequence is TGCAGTGCTCAACGGACCTCATACAATGAGCAGTTCTTC. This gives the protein CSAQRTSYNEQFF.

CDR3 in DNA: TGTGCCAGTAGTAAAGACAGGGCCGAGCAGTACTTC. This sequence encodes CASSKDRAEQYF. The J gene is TRBJ2-7, the V gene TRBV24-1; 7 positions match TRBD1. Germline CDR1 and CDR2: KGHDR and SFDVKD. The CDR3 runs 12 residues. J lost 6 bases, V lost 11 bases, and 9 bases had no gene match.

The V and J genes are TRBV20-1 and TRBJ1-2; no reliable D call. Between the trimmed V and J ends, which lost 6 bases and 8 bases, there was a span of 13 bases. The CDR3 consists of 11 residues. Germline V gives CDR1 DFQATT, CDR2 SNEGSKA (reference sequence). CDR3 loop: CSAWSSQGYTF. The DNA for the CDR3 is TGCAGTGCATGGTCCAGCCAGGGCTACACCTTC.

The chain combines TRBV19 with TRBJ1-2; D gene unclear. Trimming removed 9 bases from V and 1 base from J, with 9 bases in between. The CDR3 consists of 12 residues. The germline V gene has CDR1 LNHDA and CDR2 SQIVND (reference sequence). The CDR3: CASGSINYGYTF. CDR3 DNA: TGTGCCAGCGGGAGCATTAACTATGGCTACACCTTC.

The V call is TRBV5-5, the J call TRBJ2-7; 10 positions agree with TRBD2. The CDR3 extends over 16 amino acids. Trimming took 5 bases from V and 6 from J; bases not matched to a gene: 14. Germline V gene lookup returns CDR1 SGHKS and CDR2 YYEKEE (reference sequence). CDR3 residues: CASSELRLAGVGEQYF. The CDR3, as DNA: TGTGCCAGCAGTGAACTAAGGCTAGCGGGAGTCGGCGAGCAGTACTTC.

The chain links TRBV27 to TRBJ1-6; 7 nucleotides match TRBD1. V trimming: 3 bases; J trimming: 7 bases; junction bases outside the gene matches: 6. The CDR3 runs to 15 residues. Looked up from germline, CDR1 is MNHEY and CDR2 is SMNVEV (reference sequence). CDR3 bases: TGTGCCAGCAGTTTTTTGGACAGGATGAATTCACCCCTCCACTTT. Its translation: CASSFLDRMNSPLHF.

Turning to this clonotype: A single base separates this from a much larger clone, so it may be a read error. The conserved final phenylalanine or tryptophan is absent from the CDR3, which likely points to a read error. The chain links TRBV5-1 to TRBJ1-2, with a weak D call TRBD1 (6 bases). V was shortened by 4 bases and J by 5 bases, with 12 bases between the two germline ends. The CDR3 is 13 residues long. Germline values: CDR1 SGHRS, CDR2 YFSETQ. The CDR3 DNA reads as TGCGCCAGCAGCAGGGACACCGAATATGGCTACACCCTC. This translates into CASSRDTEYGYTL.

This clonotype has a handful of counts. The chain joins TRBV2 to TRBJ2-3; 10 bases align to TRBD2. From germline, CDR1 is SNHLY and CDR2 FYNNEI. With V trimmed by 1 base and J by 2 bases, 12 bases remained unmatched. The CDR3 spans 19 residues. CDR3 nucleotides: TGTGCCAGCAGTGAAGAAGCCTTTGTGACTAGCGGGTTCACAGATACGCAGTATTTT. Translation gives CASSEEAFVTSGFTDTQYF.

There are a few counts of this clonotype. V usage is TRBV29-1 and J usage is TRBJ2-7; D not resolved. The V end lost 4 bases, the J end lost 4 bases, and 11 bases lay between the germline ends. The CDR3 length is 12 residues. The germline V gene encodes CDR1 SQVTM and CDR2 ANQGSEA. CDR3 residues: CSVAGPFYEQYF. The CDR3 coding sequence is TGCAGCGTTGCAGGCCCCTTTTACGAGCAGTACTTC.

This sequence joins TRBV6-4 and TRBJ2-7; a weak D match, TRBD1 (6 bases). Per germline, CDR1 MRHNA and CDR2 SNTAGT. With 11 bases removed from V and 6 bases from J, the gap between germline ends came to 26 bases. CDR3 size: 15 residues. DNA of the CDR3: TGTGCCGCTTTAGACAGGAGGTCGTCTACTGGCGAGCAGTACTTC. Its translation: CAALDRRSSTGEQYF.

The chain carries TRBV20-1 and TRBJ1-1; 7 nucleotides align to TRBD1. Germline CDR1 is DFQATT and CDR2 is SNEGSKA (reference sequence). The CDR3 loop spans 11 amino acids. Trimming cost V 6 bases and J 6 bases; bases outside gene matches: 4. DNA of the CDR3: TGCAGTGCGAGGACAGGCTCTGAAGCTTTCTTT. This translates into CSARTGSEAFF.

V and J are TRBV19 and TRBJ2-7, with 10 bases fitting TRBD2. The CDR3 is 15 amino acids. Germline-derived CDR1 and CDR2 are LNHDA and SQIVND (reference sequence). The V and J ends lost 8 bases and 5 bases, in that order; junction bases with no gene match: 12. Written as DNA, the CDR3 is TGTGCCAGTTCTCGGGCTAGCGGGAGTGAAGACGAGCAGTACTTC. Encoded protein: CASSRASGSEDEQYF.

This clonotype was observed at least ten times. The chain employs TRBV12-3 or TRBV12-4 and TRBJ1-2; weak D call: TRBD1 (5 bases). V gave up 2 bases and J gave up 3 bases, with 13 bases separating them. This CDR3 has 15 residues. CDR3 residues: CASSLTGRQDYGYTF. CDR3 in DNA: TGTGCCAGCAGTTTAACGGGACGGCAGGACTATGGCTACACCTTC.

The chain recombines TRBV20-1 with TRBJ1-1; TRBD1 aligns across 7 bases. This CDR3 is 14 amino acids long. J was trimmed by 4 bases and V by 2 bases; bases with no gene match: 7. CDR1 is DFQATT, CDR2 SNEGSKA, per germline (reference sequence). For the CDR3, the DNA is TGCAGTGCTAGAAAGGGGGCGGGAGGCACTGAAGCTTTCTTT. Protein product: CSARKGAGGTEAFF.

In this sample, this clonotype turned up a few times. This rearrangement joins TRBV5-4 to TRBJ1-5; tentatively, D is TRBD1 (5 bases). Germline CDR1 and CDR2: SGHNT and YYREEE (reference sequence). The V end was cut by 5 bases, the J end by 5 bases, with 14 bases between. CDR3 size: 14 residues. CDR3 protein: CASSSGTSYQPQHF. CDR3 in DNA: TGTGCCAGCAGTTCCGGGACTTCGTATCAGCCCCAGCATTTT.

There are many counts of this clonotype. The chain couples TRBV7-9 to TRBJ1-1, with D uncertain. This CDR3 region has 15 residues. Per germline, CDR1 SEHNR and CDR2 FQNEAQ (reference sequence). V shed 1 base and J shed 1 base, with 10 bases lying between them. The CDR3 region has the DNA TGTGCCAGCAGCTTAGTTTCCGGGAGGAACACTGAAGCTTTCTTT. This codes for CASSLVSGRNTEAFF.

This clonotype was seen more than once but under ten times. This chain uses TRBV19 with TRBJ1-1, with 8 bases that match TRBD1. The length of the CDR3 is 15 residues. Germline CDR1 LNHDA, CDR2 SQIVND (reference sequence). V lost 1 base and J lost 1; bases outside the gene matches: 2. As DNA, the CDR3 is TGTGCCAGTAGTATAGGCGACAGGGGGAACACTGAAGCTTTCTTT. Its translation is CASSIGDRGNTEAFF.

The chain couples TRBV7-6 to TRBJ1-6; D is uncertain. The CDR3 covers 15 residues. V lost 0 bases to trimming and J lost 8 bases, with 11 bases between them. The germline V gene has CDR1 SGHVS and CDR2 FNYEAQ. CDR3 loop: CASSLAAGGHSPLHF. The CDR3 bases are TGTGCCAGCAGCTTAGCAGCGGGTGGGCATTCACCCCTCCACTTT.

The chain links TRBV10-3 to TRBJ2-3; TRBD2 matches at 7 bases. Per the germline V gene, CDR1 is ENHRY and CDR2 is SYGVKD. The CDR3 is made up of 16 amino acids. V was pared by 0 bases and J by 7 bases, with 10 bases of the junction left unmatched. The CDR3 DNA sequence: TGTGCCATCAGTGAGTCGGGTGGGGGGGGTACGAATACGCAGTATTTT. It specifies CAISESGGGGTNTQYF.

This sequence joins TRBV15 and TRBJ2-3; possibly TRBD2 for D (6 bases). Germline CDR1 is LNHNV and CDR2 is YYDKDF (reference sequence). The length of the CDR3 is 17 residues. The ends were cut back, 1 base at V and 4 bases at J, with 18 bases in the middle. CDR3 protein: CATSRARDRPIADTQYF. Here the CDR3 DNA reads TGTGCCACCAGCAGAGCGCGGGACCGCCCTATAGCAGATACGCAGTATTTT.

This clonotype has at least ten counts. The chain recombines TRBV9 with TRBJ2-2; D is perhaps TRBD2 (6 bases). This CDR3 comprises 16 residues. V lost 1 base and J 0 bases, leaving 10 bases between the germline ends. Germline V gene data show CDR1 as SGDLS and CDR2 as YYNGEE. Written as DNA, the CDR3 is TGTGCCAGCAGCGTATCGGGGGTAGCGAACACCGGGGAGCTGTTTTTT. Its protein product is CASSVSGVANTGELFF.

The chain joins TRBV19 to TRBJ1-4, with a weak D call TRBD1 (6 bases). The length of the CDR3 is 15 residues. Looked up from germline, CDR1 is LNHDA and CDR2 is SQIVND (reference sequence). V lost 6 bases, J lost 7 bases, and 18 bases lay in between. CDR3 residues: CASSAGGARLEKLFF. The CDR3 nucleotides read TGTGCCAGTAGCGCTGGGGGGGCGCGCCTTGAAAAACTGTTTTTT.

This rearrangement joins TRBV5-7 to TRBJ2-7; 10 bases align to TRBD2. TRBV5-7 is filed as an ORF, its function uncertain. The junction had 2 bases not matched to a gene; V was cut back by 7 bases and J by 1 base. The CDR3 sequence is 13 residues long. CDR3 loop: CASRAGGSYEQYF. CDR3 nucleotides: TGTGCCAGCCGAGCGGGAGGGTCCTACGAGCAGTACTTC.

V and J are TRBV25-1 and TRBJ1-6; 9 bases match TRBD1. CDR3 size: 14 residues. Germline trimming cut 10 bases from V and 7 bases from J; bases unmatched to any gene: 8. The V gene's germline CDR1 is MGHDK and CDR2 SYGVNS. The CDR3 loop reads CATTGGCWNSPLHF. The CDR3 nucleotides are TGTGCCACTACAGGGGGCTGTTGGAATTCACCCCTCCACTTT. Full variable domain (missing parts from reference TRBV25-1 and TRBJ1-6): EADIYQTPRYLVIGTGKKITLECSQTMGHDKMYWYQQDPGMELHLIHYSYGVNSTEKGDLSSESTVSRIRTEHFPLTLESARPSHTSQYLCATTGGCWNSPLHFGNGTRLTVT.

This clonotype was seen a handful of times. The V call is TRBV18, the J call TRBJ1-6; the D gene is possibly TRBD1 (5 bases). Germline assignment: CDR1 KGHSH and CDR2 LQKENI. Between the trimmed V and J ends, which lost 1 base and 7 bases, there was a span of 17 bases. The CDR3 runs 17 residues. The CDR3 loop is CASSPRVGTLTNSPLHF. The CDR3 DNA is TGTGCCAGCTCACCACGGGTGGGGACTCTTACGAATTCACCCCTCCACTTT.

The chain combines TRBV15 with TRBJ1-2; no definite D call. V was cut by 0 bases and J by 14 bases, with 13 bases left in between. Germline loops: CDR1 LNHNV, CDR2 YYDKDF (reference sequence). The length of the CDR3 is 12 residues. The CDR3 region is CATSRDSGSRTF. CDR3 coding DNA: TGTGCCACCAGCAGAGATTCGGGATCTCGGACCTTC.

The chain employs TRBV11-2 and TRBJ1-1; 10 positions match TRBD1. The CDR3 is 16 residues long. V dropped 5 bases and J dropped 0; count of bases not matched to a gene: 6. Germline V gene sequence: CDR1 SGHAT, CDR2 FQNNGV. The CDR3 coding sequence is TGTGCCAGCAGCCTAAGGACAGGGGGAATGAACACTGAAGCTTTCTTT. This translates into CASSLRTGGMNTEAFF. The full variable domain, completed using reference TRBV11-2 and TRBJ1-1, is EAGVAQSPRYKIIEKRQSVAFWCNPISGHATLYWYQQILGQGPKLLIQFQNNGVVDDSQLPKDRFSAERLKGVDSTLKIQPAKLEDSAVYLCASSLRTGGMNTEAFFGQGTRLTVV.